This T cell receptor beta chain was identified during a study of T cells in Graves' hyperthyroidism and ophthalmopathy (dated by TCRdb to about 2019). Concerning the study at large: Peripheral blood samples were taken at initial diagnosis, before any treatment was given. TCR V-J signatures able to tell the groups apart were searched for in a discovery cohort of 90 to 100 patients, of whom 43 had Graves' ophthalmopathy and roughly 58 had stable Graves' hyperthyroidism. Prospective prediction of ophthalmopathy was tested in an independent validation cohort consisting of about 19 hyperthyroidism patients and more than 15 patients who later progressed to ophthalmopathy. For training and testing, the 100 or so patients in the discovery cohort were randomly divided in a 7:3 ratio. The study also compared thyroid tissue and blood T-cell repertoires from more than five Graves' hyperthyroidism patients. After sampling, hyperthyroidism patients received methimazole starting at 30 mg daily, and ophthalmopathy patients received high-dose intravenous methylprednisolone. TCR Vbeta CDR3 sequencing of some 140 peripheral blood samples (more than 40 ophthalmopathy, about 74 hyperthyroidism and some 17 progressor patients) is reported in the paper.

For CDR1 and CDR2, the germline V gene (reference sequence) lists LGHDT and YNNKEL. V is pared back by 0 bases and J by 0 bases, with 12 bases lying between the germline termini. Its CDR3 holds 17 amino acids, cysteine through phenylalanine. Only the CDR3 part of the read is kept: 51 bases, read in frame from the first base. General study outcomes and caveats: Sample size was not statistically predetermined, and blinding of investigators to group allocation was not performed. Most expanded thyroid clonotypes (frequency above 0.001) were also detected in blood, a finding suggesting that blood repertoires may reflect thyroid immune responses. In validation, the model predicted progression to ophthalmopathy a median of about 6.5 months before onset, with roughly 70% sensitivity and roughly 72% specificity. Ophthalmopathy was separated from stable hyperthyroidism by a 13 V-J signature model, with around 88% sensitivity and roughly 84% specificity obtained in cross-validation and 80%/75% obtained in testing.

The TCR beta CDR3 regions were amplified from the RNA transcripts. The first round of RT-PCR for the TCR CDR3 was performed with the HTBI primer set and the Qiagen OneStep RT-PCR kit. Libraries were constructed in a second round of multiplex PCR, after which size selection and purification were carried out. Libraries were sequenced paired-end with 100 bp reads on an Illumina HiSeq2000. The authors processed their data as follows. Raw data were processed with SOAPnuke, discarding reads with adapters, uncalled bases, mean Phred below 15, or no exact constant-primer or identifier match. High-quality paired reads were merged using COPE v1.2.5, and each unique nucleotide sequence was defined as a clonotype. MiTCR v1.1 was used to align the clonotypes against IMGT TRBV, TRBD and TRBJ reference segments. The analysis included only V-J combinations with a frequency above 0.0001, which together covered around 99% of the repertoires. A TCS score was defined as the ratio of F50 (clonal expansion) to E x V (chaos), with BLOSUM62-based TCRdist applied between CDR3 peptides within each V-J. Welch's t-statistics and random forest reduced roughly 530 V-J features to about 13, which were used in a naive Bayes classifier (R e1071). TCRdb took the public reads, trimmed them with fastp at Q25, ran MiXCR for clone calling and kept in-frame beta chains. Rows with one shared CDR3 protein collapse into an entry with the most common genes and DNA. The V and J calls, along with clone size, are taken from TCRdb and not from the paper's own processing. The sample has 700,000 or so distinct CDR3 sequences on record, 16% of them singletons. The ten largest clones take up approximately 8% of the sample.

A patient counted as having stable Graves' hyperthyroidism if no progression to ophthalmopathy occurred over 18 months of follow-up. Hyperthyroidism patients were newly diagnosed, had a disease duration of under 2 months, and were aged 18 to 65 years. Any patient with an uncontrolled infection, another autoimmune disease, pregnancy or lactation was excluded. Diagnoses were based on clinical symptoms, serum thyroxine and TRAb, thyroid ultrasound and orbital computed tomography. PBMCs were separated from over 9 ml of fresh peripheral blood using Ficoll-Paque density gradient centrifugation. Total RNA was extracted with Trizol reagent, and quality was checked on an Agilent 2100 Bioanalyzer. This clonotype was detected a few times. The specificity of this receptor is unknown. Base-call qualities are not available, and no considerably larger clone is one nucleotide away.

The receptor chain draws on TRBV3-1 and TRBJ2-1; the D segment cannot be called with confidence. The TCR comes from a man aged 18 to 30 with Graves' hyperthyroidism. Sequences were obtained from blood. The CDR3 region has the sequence CASSQDNVPSSYNEQFF. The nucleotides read TGTGCCAGCAGCCAAGATAACGTGCCTAGCTCCTACAATGAGCAGTTCTTC.